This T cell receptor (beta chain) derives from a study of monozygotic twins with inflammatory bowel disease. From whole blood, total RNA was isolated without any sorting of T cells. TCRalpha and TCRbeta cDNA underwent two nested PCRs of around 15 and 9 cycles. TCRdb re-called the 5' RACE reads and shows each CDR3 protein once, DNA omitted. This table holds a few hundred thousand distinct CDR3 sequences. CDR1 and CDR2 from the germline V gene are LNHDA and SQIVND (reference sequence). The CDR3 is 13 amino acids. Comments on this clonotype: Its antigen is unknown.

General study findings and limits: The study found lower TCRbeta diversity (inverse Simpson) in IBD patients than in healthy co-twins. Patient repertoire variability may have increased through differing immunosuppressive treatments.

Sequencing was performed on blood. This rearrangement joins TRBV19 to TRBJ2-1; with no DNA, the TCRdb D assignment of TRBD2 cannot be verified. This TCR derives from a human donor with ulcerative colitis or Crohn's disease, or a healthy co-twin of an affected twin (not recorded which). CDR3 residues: CASSGTAYNEQFF.